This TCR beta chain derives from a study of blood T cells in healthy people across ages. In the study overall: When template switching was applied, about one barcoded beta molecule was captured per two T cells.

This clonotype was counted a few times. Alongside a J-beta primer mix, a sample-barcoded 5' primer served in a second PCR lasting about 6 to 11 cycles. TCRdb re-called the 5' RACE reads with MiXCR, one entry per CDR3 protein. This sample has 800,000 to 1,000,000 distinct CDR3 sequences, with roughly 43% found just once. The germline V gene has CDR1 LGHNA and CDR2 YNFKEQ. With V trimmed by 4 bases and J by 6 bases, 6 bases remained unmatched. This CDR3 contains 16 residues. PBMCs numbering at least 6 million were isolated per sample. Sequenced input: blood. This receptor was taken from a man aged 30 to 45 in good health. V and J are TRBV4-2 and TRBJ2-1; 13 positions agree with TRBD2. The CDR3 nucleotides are TGTGCCAGCAGCCGCGAGACTAGCGGGGGGTTCAATGAGCAGTTCTTC. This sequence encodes CASSRETSGGFNEQFF.